This T cell receptor (beta chain) was obtained from a study of blood T cell repertoires in COVID-19. Turning to the study itself: COVID-19 samples from acute and convalescent phases originated in the United States, Italy and Spain.

Sequenced by immunoSEQ multiplex PCR; TCRdb stores in-frame clones only, minus some. The sample carries 200,000 to 250,000 clones, roughly nine tenths recorded once. CDR3 length: 11 amino acids. Deletions cut 3 bases from V and 6 bases from J, with 3 bases between. From germline, CDR1 is WSHSY and CDR2 SAAADI. This sequence was found in a woman in her twenties or thirties who had recovered from COVID-19. What was sequenced was PBMCs or T cells enriched from blood (not recorded which). The chain uses TRBV10-2 and TRBJ1-5; no definite D call. The CDR3 nucleotides read TGCGCCAGCAGTGACGGTCAGCCCCAGCATTTT. This translates into CASSDGQPQHF.